The 23 T cell receptor beta chains in this list originate from one sample, sequenced in a study of blood T cells in healthy people across ages. For the second PCR, which ran for about 7 to 11 cycles, a sample-barcoded 5' primer and a J-beta primer mix were used. Using its own MiXCR run on the 5' RACE reads, TCRdb lists one record per CDR3 protein. Of about 1.6 million distinct CDR3 sequences listed, roughly 30% are singletons. The sample comprised blood. The receptors come from a woman in her thirties in good health.

Worth noting for this clonotype: A clone one base away is much larger, so this may be a read error. The chain recombines TRBV29-1 with TRBJ2-5; no reliable D call. The J call may not be correct, given that the DNA end is closer to TRBJ2-7. This CDR3 region has 12 residues. The germline gives CDR1 SQVTM, CDR2 ANQGSEA. DNA of the CDR3: TGCAGCGTTGGGATAGACCTCGGCGAGCAGTACTTC. Translating it yields CSVGIDLGEQYF.

The V gene is TRBV30, the J gene TRBJ2-1; 9 bases map to TRBD2. Germline lookup yields CDR1 GTSNPN and CDR2 SVGIG (reference sequence). There are 14 residues in the CDR3. With V trimmed by 4 bases and J by 6 bases, 7 bases remained unmatched. Written as DNA, the CDR3 is TGTGCCTGGATGGGTGAGCGGGGGGTCAATGAGCAGTTCTTC. This translates into CAWMGERGVNEQFF.

This clonotype was seen at least ten times. The V call is TRBV3-1, the J call TRBJ2-3, with 11 nucleotides matching TRBD2. This CDR3 has 17 amino acids. Germline V gives CDR1 LGHDT, CDR2 YNNKEL (reference sequence). The V gene end was trimmed by 3 bases and the J gene end by 4 bases; junction bases not matched to a gene: 9. The CDR3 region is CASSQTTLAGGPDTQYF. The CDR3, as DNA: TGTGCCAGCAGCCAGACTACCTTAGCGGGGGGGCCAGATACGCAGTATTTT.

The chain has TRBV20-1 and TRBJ2-7; a weak D match, TRBD1 (6 bases). Germline V gives CDR1 DFQATT, CDR2 SNEGSKA (reference sequence). This CDR3 spans 13 amino acids. The V end was cut by 6 bases, the J end by 0 bases, with 12 bases between. The CDR3 coding sequence is TGCAGTGCGACGAGGGGGAGCTCCTACGAGCAGTACTTC. Translation gives CSATRGSSYEQYF.

The table lists this clonotype with many counts. V usage is TRBV6-1 and J usage is TRBJ2-5; 9 bases are shared with TRBD2. CDR1 MNHNS and CDR2 SASEGT come from the germline V gene. Trimming removed 2 bases from V and 5 bases from J; junction bases left unmatched: 6. The CDR3 runs to 15 residues. The CDR3 reads CASSERLAGRETQYF. The CDR3 DNA reads TGTGCCAGCAGTGAACGCCTAGCGGGACGGGAGACCCAGTACTTC.

This clonotype was observed a handful of times. This sequence joins TRBV9 and TRBJ1-2, with a possible D match to TRBD1 (5 bases). CDR3 size: 14 residues. CDR1 and CDR2 (germline): SGDLS, YYNGEE. Deletions cut 0 bases from V and 8 bases from J, with 14 bases between. CDR3 in DNA: TGTGCCAGCAGCGTAGAGGAACTAGGGGCCGGCTACACCTTC. It is translated as CASSVEELGAGYTF.

This clonotype was observed a few times. The genes are TRBV27 and TRBJ2-6; the D call may be TRBD1 or TRBD2 (5 bases each). CDR3 length: 16 residues. From germline, CDR1 is MNHEY and CDR2 SMNVEV (reference sequence). Trimming removed 0 bases at V and 2 bases at J, with 8 bases between. CDR3 sequence reads: CASSLSRGAGANVLTF. The CDR3 DNA follows: TGTGCCAGCAGTTTATCAAGAGGGGCTGGGGCCAACGTCCTGACTTTC.

The chain carries TRBV5-1 and TRBJ1-5, with 8 bases identical to TRBD1. CDR3 length equals 16 residues. J lost 2 bases, V lost 0 bases, and 4 bases had no gene match. Germline CDR1 reads SGHRS; CDR2 reads YFSETQ. The CDR3 spells CASSLAGGDRNQPQHF. CDR3 coding DNA: TGCGCCAGCAGCTTGGCAGGGGGCGACCGCAATCAGCCCCAGCATTTT.

This clonotype has a handful of counts. The chain joins TRBV20-1 to TRBJ2-7, with D unresolved. This CDR3 spans 11 amino acids. Germline V gene data show CDR1 as DFQATT and CDR2 as SNEGSKA (reference sequence). V lost 4 bases, J lost 5 bases, and 9 bases lay in between. CDR3 sequence (DNA): TGCAGTGCTATCCTCAGCAACGAGCAGTACTTC. Amino acid sequence: CSAILSNEQYF.

This clonotype came up a few times. The rearrangement joins TRBV5-1 to TRBJ2-5; a weak D match, TRBD2 (6 bases). The CDR3 covers 15 residues. V was shortened by 1 base and J by 2 bases, with 12 bases between the two germline ends. Germline values: CDR1 SGHRS, CDR2 YFSETQ. CDR3 DNA: TGCGCCAGCAGCTTGATTAGCGGCTATCAAGAGACCCAGTACTTC. This codes for CASSLISGYQETQYF.

This sequence joins TRBV28 and TRBJ2-1; D perhaps matches TRBD2 (6 bases). The germline gives CDR1 MDHEN, CDR2 SYDVKM. V lost 9 bases, J lost 8 bases, and 23 bases lay in between. The CDR3 has 15 residues. In DNA form, the CDR3 reads TGTGCCAGTAGACTTATAGGAGGGGCATCTTATGAGCAGTTCTTC. Translation gives CASRLIGGASYEQFF.

The chain joins TRBV7-8 to TRBJ2-7; D unclear. Germline V gene data show CDR1 as SGHVS and CDR2 as FQNEAQ. Deletions cut 2 bases from V and 1 base from J, with 21 bases between. CDR3 size: 18 residues. The CDR3 DNA sequence: TGTGCCAGCAGCTTAAAATATGCCGGAGATCGTAGTTCCTACGAGCAGTACTTC. It codes for CASSLKYAGDRSSYEQYF.

The rearrangement uses TRBV27 and TRBJ2-6; tentatively, D is TRBD2 (5 bases). Germline CDR1 reads MNHEY; CDR2 reads SMNVEV (reference sequence). The CDR3 spans 16 residues. With 3 bases removed from V and 0 bases from J, the gap between germline ends came to 9 bases. The CDR3 reads CASSLLALSGANVLTF. CDR3 DNA sequence: TGTGCCAGCAGTTTGCTAGCACTCTCTGGGGCCAACGTCCTGACTTTC.

This clonotype was detected only a few times. The rearrangement uses TRBV27 and TRBJ2-7; D is unresolved. The CDR3 is 15 amino acids. In germline, CDR1 is MNHEY, CDR2 SMNVEV (reference sequence). Trimming cost V 3 bases and J 3 bases, with 15 bases left between them. The CDR3 sequence is CASSFAGLKVYEQYF. The CDR3 DNA reads TGTGCCAGCAGTTTTGCCGGCCTCAAGGTCTACGAGCAGTACTTC.

The V gene is TRBV7-2, the J gene TRBJ2-1, with TRBD2 matching 8 bases. Germline V gene sequence: CDR1 SGHTA, CDR2 FQGNSA. CDR3 length equals 15 residues. V shed 4 bases and J 6 bases; nucleotides not matched to a gene: 8. The CDR3 region is CASSSRLLAANEQFF. In DNA, the CDR3 is TGTGCCAGCAGCTCCCGACTACTAGCGGCCAATGAGCAGTTCTTC.

This clonotype came up a few times. The chain is built from TRBV4-1 and TRBJ2-3; TRBD1 might be the D (6 bases). Between the trimmed V and J ends, which lost 5 bases and 3 bases, there was a span of 12 bases. This CDR3 contains 14 residues. The germline V gene encodes CDR1 MGHRA and CDR2 YSYEKL. The CDR3 sequence: CASSEQQGTDTQYF. In nucleotides, the CDR3 is TGCGCCAGCAGCGAGCAGCAGGGGACAGATACGCAGTATTTT.

There are a few counts of this clonotype. The chain employs TRBV20-1 and TRBJ1-1; the D is unclear. Trimming cost V 1 base and J 4 bases, with 13 bases left between them. The length of the CDR3 is 14 residues. Germline V gene sequence: CDR1 DFQATT, CDR2 SNEGSKA (reference sequence). The CDR3 loop is CSARAAAGGTEAFF. DNA of the CDR3: TGCAGTGCTAGAGCGGCGGCCGGTGGCACTGAAGCTTTCTTT.

This clonotype was seen only a few times. The CDR3 spells CASSFDRGGLSNQPQHF. The CDR3 DNA sequence: TGTGCCAGCAGCTTCGACAGGGGGGGCCTTAGCAATCAGCCCCAGCATTTT. This chain links TRBV7-8 with TRBJ1-5; 9 positions agree with TRBD1. The trim removed 3 bases at V and 0 bases at J, leaving 6 bases unmatched. Per germline, CDR1 SGHVS and CDR2 FQNEAQ. This CDR3 contains 17 residues.

V is TRBV7-6 and J is TRBJ2-7; TRBD1 is a possible D gene (6 bases). CDR3 size: 16 residues. V was clipped by 5 bases and J by 1 base, with 18 bases between them. Germline V CDR1 and CDR2: SGHVS, FNYEAQ. CDR3 coding DNA: TGTGCCAGCAGCGGGGGCCCCCGGACATCATCCTACGAGCAGTACTTC. It encodes CASSGGPRTSSYEQYF.

This clonotype was observed a handful of times. This rearrangement joins TRBV4-2 to TRBJ2-7; D remains ambiguous. Germline CDR1 is LGHNA and CDR2 is YNFKEQ. This CDR3 is built from 14 residues. V was trimmed by 2 bases and J by 2 bases, leaving 10 bases between them. This chain's CDR3 is CASSQNGPTYEQYF. CDR3 coding DNA: TGTGCCAGCAGCCAAAACGGACCTACCTACGAGCAGTACTTC.

The chain recombines TRBV20-1 with TRBJ2-7; possible D gene TRBD2, 6 bases. Trimming took off 2 bases at V and 6 bases at J, with 8 bases between the two ends. The V gene's germline CDR1 is DFQATT and CDR2 SNEGSKA (reference sequence). The CDR3 loop spans 11 amino acids. CDR3 sequence reads: CSARRDSEQYF. The CDR3 DNA sequence: TGCAGTGCTAGACGGGACTCCGAGCAGTACTTC.

Comments on this clonotype: An end of the junction differs from the germline gene, which may be a read error. The chain uses TRBV5-1 and TRBJ2-3, with 7 bases that match TRBD2. The length of the CDR3 is 14 residues. Germline values: CDR1 SGHRS, CDR2 YFSETQ. The CDR3 region has the DNA TGCGCCAGCATCCCAGCGGGGAGCACAGACACGCAGTATTTT. Its protein is CASIPAGSTDTQYF.

The CDR3 protein is CASSLRQGEGQETQYF. In DNA, the CDR3 is TGCGCCAGCAGCTTACGGCAGGGGGAAGGCCAAGAGACCCAGTACTTC. The chain joins TRBV5-1 to TRBJ2-5; 7 bases align to TRBD1. The CDR3 consists of 16 residues. Germline V lookup: CDR1 SGHRS, CDR2 YFSETQ. V lost 2 bases, J lost 1 base, and 8 bases stayed unmatched.